This T cell receptor (beta chain) was recovered during a study of blood T cell repertoires in COVID-19. This CDR3 spans 12 amino acids. Trimming took off 5 bases at V and 6 bases at J, with 8 bases between the two ends. Germline V lookup: CDR1 MNHEY, CDR2 SVGEGT. Per the original data handling: It was from reference gene primer amplification that nucleated cell counts were estimated. Clones were sequenced by immunoSEQ multiplex PCR, and TCRdb holds only the in-frame ones, with some missing. V, J and clone size reflect that table, while D and trimming were determined from the DNA. The table has some 180,000 clones, approximately 91% seen once.

The V gene is TRBV6-2 or TRBV6-3, the J gene TRBJ2-1, with D possibly matching TRBD1 (5 bases). The sample taken for sequencing was peripheral blood. The TCR originated in a middle-aged man with acute or convalescent COVID-19. CDR3 DNA sequence: TGTGCCAGCAGTGACAGATTCAATGAGCAGTTCTTC. Translated: CASSDRFNEQFF.